The 24 T cell receptor beta chains below all came from one sample that was sequenced in a study of blood T cell repertoires in COVID-19. Profiled with immunoSEQ multiplex PCR; TCRdb holds only in-frame clones, not every one. The table shows approximately 280,000 clones, with approximately 85% occurring only once. Source material: peripheral blood. These receptors were collected from a woman in her seventies with acute or convalescent COVID-19.

V is TRBV5-5 and J is TRBJ1-1, with D unclear. Per the germline V gene, CDR1 is SGHKS and CDR2 is YYEKEE (reference sequence). CDR3 size: 15 residues. V was cut by 4 bases and J by 1 base, with 14 bases left in between. CDR3 region: CASSPFQAGNTEAFF. CDR3 nucleotide sequence: TGTGCCAGCAGCCCCTTTCAGGCGGGGAACACTGAAGCTTTCTTT.

J is TRBJ1-2 and V is TRBV19; TRBD1 matches at 8 bases. V lost 5 bases and J lost 7; bases outside the gene matches: 21. Germline assignment: CDR1 LNHDA and CDR2 SQIVND (reference sequence). The CDR3 extends over 18 amino acids. CDR3: CASSQDGRGRLFRSGYTF. CDR3 nucleotides: TGTGCCAGTAGTCAAGACGGCAGGGGGCGGCTCTTTCGATCTGGCTACACCTTC.

The chain uses TRBV18 and TRBJ2-1, with TRBD1 identical over 7 bases. V lost 3 bases and J lost 5; bases outside the gene matches: 7. Germline assignment: CDR1 KGHSH and CDR2 LQKENI. The CDR3 length is 15 residues. The CDR3 DNA is TGTGCCAGCTCACCGTTTGGGACAGTGCACAATGAGCAGTTCTTC. It codes for CASSPFGTVHNEQFF.

V is TRBV7-9 and J is TRBJ2-1; D is perhaps TRBD2 (5 bases). V lost 2 bases to trimming and J lost 6 bases, with 23 bases between them. The CDR3 loop spans 18 amino acids. The germline V gene has CDR1 SEHNR and CDR2 FQNEAQ (reference sequence). This CDR3 is CASSLPRASSRSGNEQFF. The DNA for the CDR3 is TGTGCCAGCAGCTTACCTCGTGCTAGCTCAAGATCGGGCAATGAGCAGTTCTTC.

This chain joins TRBV6-5 and TRBJ1-1; D perhaps matches TRBD1 (5 bases). This CDR3 has 14 residues. Germline V gives CDR1 MNHEY, CDR2 SVGAGI. V was shortened by 0 bases and J by 5 bases, with 10 bases between the two germline ends. This CDR3 reads CASSYSGGATEAFF. The CDR3 DNA reads as TGTGCCAGCAGTTACTCTGGAGGGGCAACTGAAGCTTTCTTT.

The V gene is TRBV19, the J gene TRBJ1-2; D ambiguous. CDR1 LNHDA and CDR2 SQIVND come from the germline V gene (reference sequence). The CDR3 has 13 residues. The V gene lost 2 bases and the J gene lost 6 bases, with 10 bases spanning the gap. Written as DNA, the CDR3 is TGTGCCAGTAGTATAAACAGCTTTAATGGCTACACCTTC. As protein: CASSINSFNGYTF.

The sample holds a few counts of this clone. The sample contains more than one DNA sequence encoding this CDR3. The rearrangement uses TRBV2 and TRBJ1-5; TRBD1 matches 10 bases. The trim removed 4 bases at V and 4 bases at J, leaving 1 base unmatched. Germline V lookup: CDR1 SNHLY, CDR2 FYNNEI. The CDR3 runs to 14 residues. This CDR3 is CASSGTGGNQPQHF. The CDR3 DNA reads as TGTGCCAGCAGTGGGACAGGGGGTAATCAGCCCCAGCATTTT.

The rearrangement joins TRBV6-6 to TRBJ2-7; 7 bases are a match to TRBD1. CDR1 and CDR2 from the germline V gene are MNHNY and SVGAGI (reference sequence). The CDR3 length is 12 residues. Germline trimming cut 2 bases from V and 6 bases from J; bases unmatched to any gene: 1. The CDR3 DNA follows: TGTGCCAGCAGTTACAGGGGGCCCGAGCAGTACTTC. This codes for CASSYRGPEQYF.

The chain uses TRBV5-4 and TRBJ1-2; maybe TRBD1 (6 bases). Germline V CDR1 and CDR2: SGHNT, YYREEE (reference sequence). CDR3 length equals 16 residues. The V end was cut by 4 bases, the J end by 4 bases, with 20 bases between. The CDR3 is CASSLGLWTATYGYTF. In nucleotides, the CDR3 is TGTGCCAGCAGCCTGGGGCTGTGGACAGCCACCTATGGCTACACCTTC.

The gene calls are TRBV2 and TRBJ2-7; D is uncertain. This CDR3 is 14 amino acids long. The germline V and J ends were trimmed by 2 bases and 6 bases, with 14 bases remaining between them. CDR1 SNHLY and CDR2 FYNNEI come from the germline V gene. Written as DNA, the CDR3 is TGTGCCAGCAGTGAAACTGGCAGTCGAGGCGAGCAGTACTTC. Protein sequence: CASSETGSRGEQYF.

The DNA for the CDR3 is TGTGCCAGTAGTACGGGACAGAGGGTCACAGATACGCAGTATTTT. Its translation is CASSTGQRVTDTQYF. This chain uses TRBV19 with TRBJ2-3; 7 nucleotides align to TRBD1. CDR3 length: 15 residues. The germline CDR1 and CDR2 sequences are LNHDA and SQIVND (reference sequence). The junction had 6 bases not matched to a gene; V was cut back by 4 bases and J by 2 bases.

The chain uses TRBV6-2 or TRBV6-3 and TRBJ1-3; 8 nucleotides agree with TRBD1. The length of the CDR3 is 15 residues. Germline CDR1 and CDR2: MNHEY and SVGEGT. Unmatched junction bases numbered 8, after V lost 6 bases and J lost 4 bases. CDR3 coding DNA: TGTGCCAGCAGCAGGGGGCCTACGGCCGGAAACACCATATATTTT. Its translation is CASSRGPTAGNTIYF.

This chain uses TRBV6-5 with TRBJ1-6, with a possible D match to TRBD1 (6 bases). This CDR3 comprises 15 residues. Trimming removed 5 bases from V and 7 bases from J, with 15 bases in between. Germline assignment: CDR1 MNHEY and CDR2 SVGAGI. CDR3 sequence reads: CASSTGGGFNSPLHF. CDR3 coding DNA: TGTGCCAGCAGTACGGGAGGGGGGTTCAATTCACCCCTCCACTTT.

This chain joins TRBV30 and TRBJ1-1; possibly TRBD1 for D (6 bases). CDR3 length: 13 amino acids. Trimming took off 2 bases at V and 3 bases at J, with 10 bases between the two ends. CDR1 and CDR2 (germline): GTSNPN, SVGIG (reference sequence). CDR3 nucleotide sequence: TGTGCCTGGAGTTACAGGGACGACACTGAAGCTTTCTTT. Its translation is CAWSYRDDTEAFF.

V and J are TRBV19 and TRBJ1-5, with TRBD1 matching over 9 bases. The V gene end was trimmed by 5 bases and the J gene end by 6 bases; junction bases not matched to a gene: 5. The CDR3 totals 14 residues. Germline-derived CDR1 and CDR2 are LNHDA and SQIVND (reference sequence). CDR3 sequence reads: CASSSDRGGQPQHF. DNA of the CDR3: TGTGCCAGTAGTTCGGACAGGGGAGGTCAGCCCCAGCATTTT.

This clone was counted once. The V call is TRBV15, the J call TRBJ2-1; TRBD1 is a possible D gene (6 bases). This CDR3 contains 15 residues. The germline V gene encodes CDR1 LNHNV and CDR2 YYDKDF (reference sequence). V was pared by 0 bases and J by 7 bases, with 13 bases between. CDR3 sequence reads: CATSREAGEANEQFF. The CDR3, as DNA: TGTGCCACCAGCAGAGAAGCAGGGGAAGCAAATGAGCAGTTCTTC.

V and J are TRBV7-9 and TRBJ2-7; 9 bases align to TRBD1. This CDR3 has 16 amino acids. Germline assignment: CDR1 SEHNR and CDR2 FQNEAQ (reference sequence). With V trimmed by 0 bases and J by 4 bases, 7 bases remained unmatched. The CDR3 nucleotides are TGTGCCAGCAGCTTAGCCCTACAGGGGGCTGGTTACGAGCAGTACTTC. Translation gives CASSLALQGAGYEQYF.

This clone appeared many times. The V call is TRBV2, the J call TRBJ2-7, with TRBD2 matching over 11 bases. J gave up 0 bases and V 5 bases, and 6 bases lay outside the gene matches. Germline V gene data show CDR1 as SNHLY and CDR2 as FYNNEI. The CDR3 has 16 amino acids. CDR3 sequence: CASSRLAGWSSYEQYF. CDR3 coding DNA: TGTGCCAGCAGTCGACTAGCGGGGTGGAGCTCCTACGAGCAGTACTTC.

This chain uses TRBV19 with TRBJ1-5, with 10 bases fitting TRBD1. Trimming at V came to 5 bases and at J to 2 bases, leaving 3 bases not matched to a gene. Germline CDR1 is LNHDA and CDR2 is SQIVND (reference sequence). The CDR3 length is 15 residues. Written as DNA, the CDR3 is TGTGCCAGTAGTCTAGGGACAGGGGGCAATCAGCCCCAGCATTTT. Amino acids: CASSLGTGGNQPQHF.

V usage is TRBV7-8 and J usage is TRBJ2-2; the D gene is possibly TRBD1 (6 bases). The CDR3 is 15 residues long. Trimming removed 0 bases at V and 3 bases at J, with 8 bases between. Germline CDR1 and CDR2: SGHVS and FQNEAQ. CDR3 DNA sequence: TGTGCCAGCAGCTTAGCCAGGGGCTACACCGGGGAGCTGTTTTTT. Amino acids: CASSLARGYTGELFF.

This CDR3 is CASSLVTGWRSGELFF. CDR3 coding DNA: TGTGCCAGCAGCTTGGTCACAGGGTGGAGGTCCGGGGAGCTGTTTTTT. The chain links TRBV5-8 to TRBJ2-2, with D perhaps TRBD1 (6 bases). Germline V gene lookup returns CDR1 SGHTS and CDR2 YDEGEE. Trimming stripped 0 bases from V and 6 bases from J, with 15 bases between. CDR3 length: 16 residues. Looking up the rest from reference TRBV5-8 and TRBJ2-2 gives the full variable domain: EAGVTQSPTHLIKTRGQQATLRCSPISGHTSVYWYQQALGLGLQFLLWYDEGEERNRGNFPPRFSGRQFPNYSSELNVNALELEDSALYLCASSLVTGWRSGELFFGEGSRLTVL.

V is TRBV18 and J is TRBJ1-1; 9 bases are a match to TRBD1. The germline V gene encodes CDR1 KGHSH and CDR2 LQKENI. The CDR3 consists of 14 residues. J lost 6 bases, V lost 6 bases, and 8 bases had no gene match. The chain's CDR3 is CASSPTGGAAEAFF. CDR3 nucleotides: TGTGCCAGCTCGCCTACAGGGGGCGCGGCTGAAGCTTTCTTT.

This clone was found once. The germline gene is not matched at one end of the junction; a read error may be the cause. Other nucleotide sequences from this sample produce the same CDR3. The gene calls are TRBV5-1 and TRBJ1-1; D not certain. Germline V gene sequence: CDR1 SGHRS, CDR2 YFSETQ. This CDR3 has 11 amino acids. The CDR3 region is CASSLDGEAFF. The CDR3 DNA reads TGTGCCAGCAGCTTGGACGGGGAAGCTTTCTTT.

CDR3 nucleotides: TGCGCCAGCAGCTTGGGAGAGGAGGAGCAGTTCTTC. Protein: CASSLGEEEQFF. This sequence joins TRBV5-1 and TRBJ2-1; D uncertain. Trimming left V 0 bases short and J 10 bases short, with 8 bases between. This CDR3 is 12 amino acids long. The germline V gene encodes CDR1 SGHRS and CDR2 YFSETQ.